This entry is about one TCR beta chain. The antigen remains unidentified. Trimming removed 0 bases from V and 4 bases from J; junction bases left unmatched: 4. Germline V gene data show CDR1 as LGHNA and CDR2 as YSLEER. The length of the CDR3 is 15 residues. The 5'RACE template-switching step produced TCR cDNA and added a universal primer site and UMIs. MiXCR, applied by TCRdb to the 5' RACE reads, yields one record per CDR3 protein. The data contain more than 300,000 distinct CDR3 sequences, about 6.6% of them seen just once; the ten biggest clones take up roughly a sixth. The sample is drawn from a study of T cells after yellow fever vaccination. Overall study results and limits: Though it reached lower strength, the secondary response hit its peak faster, day 5 versus 15. Most clones from primary vaccination were detected again post-booster (about 95% CD4, 70% to 90% CD8). High-abundance clonotypes from the bulk population could contaminate FACS-sorted repertoires.

The sequence was collected from a man between 18 and 29 years old who received the YFV17D yellow fever vaccine. This rearrangement joins TRBV4-3 to TRBJ1-1, with TRBD1 matching over 8 bases. This specimen was PBMCs, taken roughly 45 days after the first yellow fever vaccination. The CDR3 loop is CASSQDGQGSTEAFF. The CDR3 DNA sequence: TGCGCCAGCAGCCAAGACGGACAGGGCAGCACTGAAGCTTTCTTT.